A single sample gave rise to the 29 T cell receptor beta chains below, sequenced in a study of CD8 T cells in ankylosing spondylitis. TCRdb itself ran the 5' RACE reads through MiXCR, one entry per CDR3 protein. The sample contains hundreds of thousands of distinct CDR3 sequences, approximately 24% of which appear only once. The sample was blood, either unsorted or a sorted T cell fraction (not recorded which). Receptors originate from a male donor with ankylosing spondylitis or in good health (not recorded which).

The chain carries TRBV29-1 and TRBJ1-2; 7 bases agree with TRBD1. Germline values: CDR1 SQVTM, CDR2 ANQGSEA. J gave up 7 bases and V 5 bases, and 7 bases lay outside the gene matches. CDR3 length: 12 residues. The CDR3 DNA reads TGCAGCGTTTATGACAGGGCTCGTGGCTACACCTTC. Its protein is CSVYDRARGYTF.

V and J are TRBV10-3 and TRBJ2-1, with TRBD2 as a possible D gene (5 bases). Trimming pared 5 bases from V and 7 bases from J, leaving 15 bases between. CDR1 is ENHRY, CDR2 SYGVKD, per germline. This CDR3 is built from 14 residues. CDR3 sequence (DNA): TGTGCCATCAGTTATGGGTCACGGGGTAATGAGCAGTTCTTC. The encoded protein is CAISYGSRGNEQFF.

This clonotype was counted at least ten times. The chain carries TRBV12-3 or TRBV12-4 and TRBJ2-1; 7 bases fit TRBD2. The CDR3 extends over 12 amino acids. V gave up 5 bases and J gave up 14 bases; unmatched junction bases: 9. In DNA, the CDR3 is TGTGCCAGCAGTCCCCGGGAGGTGGTGGAGTTCTTC. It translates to CASSPREVVEFF.

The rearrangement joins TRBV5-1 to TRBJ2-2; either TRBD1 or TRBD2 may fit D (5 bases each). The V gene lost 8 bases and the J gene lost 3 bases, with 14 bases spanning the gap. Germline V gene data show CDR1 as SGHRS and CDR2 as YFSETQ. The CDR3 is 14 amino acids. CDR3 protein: CASTAGADTGELFF. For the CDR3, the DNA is TGCGCCAGTACCGCCGGGGCGGACACCGGGGAGCTGTTTTTT. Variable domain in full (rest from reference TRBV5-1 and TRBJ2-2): KAGVTQTPRYLIKTRGQQVTLSCSPISGHRSVSWYQQTPGQGLQFLFEYFSETQRNKGNFPGRFSGRQFSNSRSEMNVSTLELGDSALYLCASTAGADTGELFFGEGSRLTVL.

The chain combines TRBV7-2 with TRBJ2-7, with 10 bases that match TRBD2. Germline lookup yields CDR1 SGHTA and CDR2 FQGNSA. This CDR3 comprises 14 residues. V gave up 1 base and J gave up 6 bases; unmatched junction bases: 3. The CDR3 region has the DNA TGTGCCAGCAGCTTAGTTGTAGCGGGAGGCGAGCAGTACTTC. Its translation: CASSLVVAGGEQYF.

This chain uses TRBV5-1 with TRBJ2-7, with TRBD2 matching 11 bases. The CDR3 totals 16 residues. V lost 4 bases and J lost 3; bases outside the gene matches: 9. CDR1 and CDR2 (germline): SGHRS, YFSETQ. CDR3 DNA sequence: TGCGCCAGCAGCGTAGGTACCGGGACTAGCGGCTACGAGCAGTACTTC. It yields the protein CASSVGTGTSGYEQYF.

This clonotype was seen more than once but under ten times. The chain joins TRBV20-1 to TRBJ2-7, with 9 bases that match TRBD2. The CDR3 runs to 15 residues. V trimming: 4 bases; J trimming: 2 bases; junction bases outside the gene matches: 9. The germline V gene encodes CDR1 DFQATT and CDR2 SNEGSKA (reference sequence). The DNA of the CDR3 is TGCAGTGCTACCCCCGTTGCGGGAGGGCCCTACGAGCAGTACTTC. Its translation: CSATPVAGGPYEQYF.

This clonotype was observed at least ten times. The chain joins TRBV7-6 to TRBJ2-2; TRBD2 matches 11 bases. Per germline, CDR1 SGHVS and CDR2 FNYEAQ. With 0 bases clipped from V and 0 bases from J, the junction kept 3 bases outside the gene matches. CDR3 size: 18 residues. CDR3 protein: CASSLAPSGRTNTGELFF. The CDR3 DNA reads TGTGCCAGCAGCTTAGCCCCTAGCGGGAGGACGAACACCGGGGAGCTGTTTTTT.

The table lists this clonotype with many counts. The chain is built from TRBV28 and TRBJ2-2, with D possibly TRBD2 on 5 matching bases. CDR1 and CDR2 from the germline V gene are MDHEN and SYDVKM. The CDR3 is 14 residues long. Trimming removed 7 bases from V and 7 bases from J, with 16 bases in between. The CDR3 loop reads CASTLGLWDGELFF. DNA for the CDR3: TGTGCCAGCACCCTCGGACTGTGGGACGGGGAGCTGTTTTTT.

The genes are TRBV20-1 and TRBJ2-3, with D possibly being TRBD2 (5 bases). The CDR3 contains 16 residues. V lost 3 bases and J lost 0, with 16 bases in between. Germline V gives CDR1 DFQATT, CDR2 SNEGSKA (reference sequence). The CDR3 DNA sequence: TGCAGTGCTAGCGGGCTAGCTGCGACTAGCACAGATACGCAGTATTTT. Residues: CSASGLAATSTDTQYF.

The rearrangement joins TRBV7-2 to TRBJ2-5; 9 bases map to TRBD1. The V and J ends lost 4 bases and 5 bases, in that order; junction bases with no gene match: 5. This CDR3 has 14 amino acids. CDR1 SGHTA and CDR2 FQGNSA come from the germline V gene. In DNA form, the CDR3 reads TGTGCCAGCAGCTGGGACAGGGCGGGGGAGACCCAGTACTTC. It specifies CASSWDRAGETQYF.

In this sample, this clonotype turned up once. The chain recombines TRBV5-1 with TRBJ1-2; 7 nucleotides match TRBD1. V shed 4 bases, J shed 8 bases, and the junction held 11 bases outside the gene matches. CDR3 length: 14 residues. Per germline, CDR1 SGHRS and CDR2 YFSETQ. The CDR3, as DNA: TGCGCCAGCAGCCGAGCACAGGGGTCGGAGGGCTACACCTTC. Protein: CASSRAQGSEGYTF.

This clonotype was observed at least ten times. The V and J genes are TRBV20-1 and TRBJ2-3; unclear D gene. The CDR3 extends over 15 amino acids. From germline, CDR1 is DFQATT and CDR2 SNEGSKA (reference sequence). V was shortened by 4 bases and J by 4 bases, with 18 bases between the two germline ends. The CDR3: CSATPIPPPADTQYF. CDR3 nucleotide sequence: TGCAGTGCTACCCCCATTCCCCCCCCGGCAGATACGCAGTATTTT.

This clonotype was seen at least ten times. For the CDR3, the DNA is TGTGCCAGCACCTGGCTGGGTAACACCATATATTTT. This translates into CASTWLGNTIYF. V gene TRBV2 combines with J gene TRBJ1-3, with unresolved D. The CDR3 runs to 12 residues. With 7 bases removed from V and 7 bases from J, the gap between germline ends came to 11 bases. CDR1 and CDR2 from the germline V gene are SNHLY and FYNNEI.

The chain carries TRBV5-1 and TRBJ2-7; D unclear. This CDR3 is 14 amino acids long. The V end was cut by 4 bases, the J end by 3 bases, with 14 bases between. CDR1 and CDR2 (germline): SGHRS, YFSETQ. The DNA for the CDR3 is TGCGCCAGCAGCCGTGCTAGAACGGGCTACGAGCAGTACTTC. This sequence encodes CASSRARTGYEQYF.

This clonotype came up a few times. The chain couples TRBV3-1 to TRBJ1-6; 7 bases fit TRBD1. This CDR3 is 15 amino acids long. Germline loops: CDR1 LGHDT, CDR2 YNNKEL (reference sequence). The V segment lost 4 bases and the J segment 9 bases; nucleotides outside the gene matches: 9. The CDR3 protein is CASSLTWDSSSPLHF. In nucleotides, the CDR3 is TGTGCCAGCAGCCTTACCTGGGACAGCTCTTCACCCCTCCACTTT.

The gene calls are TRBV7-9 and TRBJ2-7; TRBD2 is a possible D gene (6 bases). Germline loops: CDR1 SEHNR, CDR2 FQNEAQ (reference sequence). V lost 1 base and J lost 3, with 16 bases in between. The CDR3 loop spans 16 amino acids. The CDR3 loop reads CASSLGTLKTSYEQYF. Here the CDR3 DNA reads TGTGCCAGCAGCTTAGGGACCCTAAAGACTAGCTACGAGCAGTACTTC.

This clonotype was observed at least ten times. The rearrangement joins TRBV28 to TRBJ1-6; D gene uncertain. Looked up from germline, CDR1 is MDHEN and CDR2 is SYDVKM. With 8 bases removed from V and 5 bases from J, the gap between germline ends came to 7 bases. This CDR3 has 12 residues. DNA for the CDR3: TGTGCCAGCGTGACGGATAATTCACCCCTCCACTTT. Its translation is CASVTDNSPLHF.

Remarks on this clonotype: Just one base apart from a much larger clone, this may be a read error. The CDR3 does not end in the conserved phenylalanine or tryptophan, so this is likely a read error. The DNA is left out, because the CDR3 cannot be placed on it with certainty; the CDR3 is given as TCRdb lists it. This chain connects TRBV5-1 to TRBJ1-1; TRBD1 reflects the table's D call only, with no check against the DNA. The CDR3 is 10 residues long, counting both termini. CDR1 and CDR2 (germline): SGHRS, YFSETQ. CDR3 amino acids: CASSRQGVIG.

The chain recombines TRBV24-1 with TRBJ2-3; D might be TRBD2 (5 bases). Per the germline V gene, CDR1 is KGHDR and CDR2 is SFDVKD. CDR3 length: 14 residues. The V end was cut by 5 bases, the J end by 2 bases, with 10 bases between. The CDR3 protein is CATSARDFTDTQYF. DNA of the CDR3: TGTGCCACCAGTGCGAGGGATTTCACAGATACGCAGTATTTT.

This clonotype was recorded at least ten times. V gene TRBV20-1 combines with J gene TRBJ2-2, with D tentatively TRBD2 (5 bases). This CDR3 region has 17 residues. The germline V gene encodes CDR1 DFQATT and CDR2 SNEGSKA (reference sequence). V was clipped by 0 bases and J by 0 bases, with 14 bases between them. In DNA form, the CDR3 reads TGCAGTGCTAGAGATGAAGCGGCCCGATCGAACACCGGGGAGCTGTTTTTT. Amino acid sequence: CSARDEAARSNTGELFF.

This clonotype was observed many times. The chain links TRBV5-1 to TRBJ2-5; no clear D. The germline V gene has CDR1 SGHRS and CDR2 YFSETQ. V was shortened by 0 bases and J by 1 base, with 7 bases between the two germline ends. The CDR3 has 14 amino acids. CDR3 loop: CASSLVGGQETQYF. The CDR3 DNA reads TGCGCCAGCAGCTTGGTTGGCGGCCAAGAGACCCAGTACTTC.

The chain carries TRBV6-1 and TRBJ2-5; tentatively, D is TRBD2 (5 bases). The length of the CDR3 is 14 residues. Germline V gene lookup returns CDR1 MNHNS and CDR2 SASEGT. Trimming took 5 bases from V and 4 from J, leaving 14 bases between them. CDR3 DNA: TGTGCCAGCAGTAGAGGCCCTCGGGGAGAGACCCAGTACTTC. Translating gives CASSRGPRGETQYF.

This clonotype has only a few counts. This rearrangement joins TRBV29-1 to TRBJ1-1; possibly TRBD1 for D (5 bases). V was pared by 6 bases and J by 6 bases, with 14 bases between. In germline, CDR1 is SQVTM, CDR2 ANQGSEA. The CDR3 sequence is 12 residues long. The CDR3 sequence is CSVGGGIPEAFF. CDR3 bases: TGCAGCGTGGGGGGGGGGATCCCTGAAGCTTTCTTT.

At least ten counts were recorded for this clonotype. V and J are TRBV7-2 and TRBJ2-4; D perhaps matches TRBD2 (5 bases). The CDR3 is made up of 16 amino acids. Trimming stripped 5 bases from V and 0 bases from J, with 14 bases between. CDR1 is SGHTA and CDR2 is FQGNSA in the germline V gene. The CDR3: CASSESGYIAKNIQYF. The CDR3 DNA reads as TGTGCCAGCAGCGAAAGCGGTTATATAGCCAAAAACATTCAGTACTTC.

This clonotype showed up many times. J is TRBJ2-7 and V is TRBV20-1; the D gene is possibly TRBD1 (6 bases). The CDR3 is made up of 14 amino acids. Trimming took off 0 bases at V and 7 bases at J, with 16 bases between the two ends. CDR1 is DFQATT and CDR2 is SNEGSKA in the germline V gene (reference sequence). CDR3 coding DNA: TGCAGTGCTAGAGAGGGGCAGGGGCGGAGTGAGCAGTACTTC. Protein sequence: CSAREGQGRSEQYF.

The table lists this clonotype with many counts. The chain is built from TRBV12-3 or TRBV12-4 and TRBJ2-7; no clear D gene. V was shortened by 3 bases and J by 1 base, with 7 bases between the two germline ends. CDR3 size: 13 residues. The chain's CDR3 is CASSFDGSYEQYF. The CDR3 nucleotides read TGTGCCAGCAGTTTCGACGGATCCTACGAGCAGTACTTC.

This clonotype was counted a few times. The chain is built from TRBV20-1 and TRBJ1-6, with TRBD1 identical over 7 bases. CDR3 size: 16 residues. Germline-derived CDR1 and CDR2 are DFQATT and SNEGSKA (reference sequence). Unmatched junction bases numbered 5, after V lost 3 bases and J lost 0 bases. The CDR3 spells CSASSGQSSYNSPLHF. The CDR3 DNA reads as TGCAGTGCTAGCTCGGGACAGAGCTCCTATAATTCACCCCTCCACTTT.

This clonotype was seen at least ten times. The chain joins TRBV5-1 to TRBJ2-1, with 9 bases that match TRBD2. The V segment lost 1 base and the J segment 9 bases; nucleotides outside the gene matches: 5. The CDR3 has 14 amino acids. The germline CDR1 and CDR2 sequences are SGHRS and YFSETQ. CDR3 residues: CASSLRAGGPEQFF. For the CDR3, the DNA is TGCGCCAGCAGCTTGCGGGCGGGAGGGCCTGAGCAGTTCTTC.